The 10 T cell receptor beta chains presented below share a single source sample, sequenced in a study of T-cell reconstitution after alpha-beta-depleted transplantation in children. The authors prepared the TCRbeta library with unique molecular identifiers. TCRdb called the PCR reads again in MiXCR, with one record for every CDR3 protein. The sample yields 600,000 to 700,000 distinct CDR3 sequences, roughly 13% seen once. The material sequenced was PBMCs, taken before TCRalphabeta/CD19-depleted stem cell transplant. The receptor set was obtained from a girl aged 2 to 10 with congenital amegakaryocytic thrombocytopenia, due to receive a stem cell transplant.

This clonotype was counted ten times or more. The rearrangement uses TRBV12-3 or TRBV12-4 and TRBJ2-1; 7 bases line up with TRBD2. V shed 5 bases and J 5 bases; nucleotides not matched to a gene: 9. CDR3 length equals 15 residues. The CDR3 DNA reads TGTGCCAGCAGTCGCGGGGGTAGCTACGACAATGAGCAGTTCTTC. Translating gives CASSRGGSYDNEQFF.

Here the CDR3 reads CATTTGLADFSDEQYF. CDR3 sequence (DNA): TGTGCCACCACAACGGGACTAGCGGATTTCTCGGACGAGCAGTACTTC. The rearrangement uses TRBV6-1 and TRBJ2-7; 11 bases match TRBD2. The CDR3 is 16 residues long. CDR1 is MNHNS and CDR2 is SASEGT in the germline V gene. The V and J ends lost 10 bases and 5 bases, in that order; junction bases with no gene match: 16.

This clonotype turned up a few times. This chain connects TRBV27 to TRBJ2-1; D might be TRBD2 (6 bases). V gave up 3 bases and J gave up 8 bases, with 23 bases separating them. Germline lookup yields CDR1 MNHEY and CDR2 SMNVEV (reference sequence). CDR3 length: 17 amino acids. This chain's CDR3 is CASSFGPLTGALYEQFF. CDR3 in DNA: TGTGCCAGCAGTTTTGGCCCCCTGACGGGAGCTCTGTATGAGCAGTTCTTC.

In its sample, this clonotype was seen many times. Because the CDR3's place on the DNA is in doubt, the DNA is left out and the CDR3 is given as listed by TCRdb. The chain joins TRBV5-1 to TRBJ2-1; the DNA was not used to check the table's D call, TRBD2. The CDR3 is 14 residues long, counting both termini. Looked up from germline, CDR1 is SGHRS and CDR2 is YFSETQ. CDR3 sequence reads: CASSLRWAGGSSFF.

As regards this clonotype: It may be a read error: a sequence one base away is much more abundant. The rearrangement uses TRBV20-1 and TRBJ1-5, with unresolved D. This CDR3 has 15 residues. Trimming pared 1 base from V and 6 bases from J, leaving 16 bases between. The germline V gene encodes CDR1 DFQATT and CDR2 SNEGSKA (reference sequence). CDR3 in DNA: TGCAGTGCTAGAGGACCAGGATTGGCCGTTCAGCCCCAGCATTTT. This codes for CSARGPGLAVQPQHF.

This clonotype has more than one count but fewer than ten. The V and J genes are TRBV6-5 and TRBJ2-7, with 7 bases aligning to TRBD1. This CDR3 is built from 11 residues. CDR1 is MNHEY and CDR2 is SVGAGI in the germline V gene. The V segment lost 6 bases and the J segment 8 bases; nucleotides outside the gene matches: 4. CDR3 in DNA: TGTGCCAGCAGCAGACAGGGACAGCAGTACTTC. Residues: CASSRQGQQYF.

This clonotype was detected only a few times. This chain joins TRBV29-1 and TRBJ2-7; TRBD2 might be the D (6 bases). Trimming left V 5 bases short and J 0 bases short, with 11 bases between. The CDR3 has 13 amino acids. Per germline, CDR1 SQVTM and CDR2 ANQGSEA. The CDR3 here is CSVPIGSSYEQYF. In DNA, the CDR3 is TGCAGCGTTCCCATCGGGAGCTCCTACGAGCAGTACTTC.

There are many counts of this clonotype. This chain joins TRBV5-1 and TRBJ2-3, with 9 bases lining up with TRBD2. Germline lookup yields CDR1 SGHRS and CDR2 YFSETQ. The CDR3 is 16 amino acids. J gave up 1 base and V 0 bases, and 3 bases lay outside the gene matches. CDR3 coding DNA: TGCGCCAGCAGCTTGGTAGCGGGAGTGGGCACAGATACGCAGTATTTT. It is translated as CASSLVAGVGTDTQYF.

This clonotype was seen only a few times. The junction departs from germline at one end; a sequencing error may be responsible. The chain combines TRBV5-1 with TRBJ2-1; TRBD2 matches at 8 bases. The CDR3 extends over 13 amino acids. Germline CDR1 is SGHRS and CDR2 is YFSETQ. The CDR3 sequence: CASSGQPGLEGIF. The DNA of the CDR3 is TGCGCCAGCAGCGGACAGCCGGGACTAGAGGGGATCTTC.

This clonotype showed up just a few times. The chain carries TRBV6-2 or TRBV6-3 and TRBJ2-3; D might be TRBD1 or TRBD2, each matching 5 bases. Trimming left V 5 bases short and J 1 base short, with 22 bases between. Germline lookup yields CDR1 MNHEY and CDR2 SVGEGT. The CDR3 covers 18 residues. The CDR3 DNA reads TGTGCCAGCAGTATCTCCGGGACCGGTATCTTCGGCACAGATACGCAGTATTTT. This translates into CASSISGTGIFGTDTQYF.